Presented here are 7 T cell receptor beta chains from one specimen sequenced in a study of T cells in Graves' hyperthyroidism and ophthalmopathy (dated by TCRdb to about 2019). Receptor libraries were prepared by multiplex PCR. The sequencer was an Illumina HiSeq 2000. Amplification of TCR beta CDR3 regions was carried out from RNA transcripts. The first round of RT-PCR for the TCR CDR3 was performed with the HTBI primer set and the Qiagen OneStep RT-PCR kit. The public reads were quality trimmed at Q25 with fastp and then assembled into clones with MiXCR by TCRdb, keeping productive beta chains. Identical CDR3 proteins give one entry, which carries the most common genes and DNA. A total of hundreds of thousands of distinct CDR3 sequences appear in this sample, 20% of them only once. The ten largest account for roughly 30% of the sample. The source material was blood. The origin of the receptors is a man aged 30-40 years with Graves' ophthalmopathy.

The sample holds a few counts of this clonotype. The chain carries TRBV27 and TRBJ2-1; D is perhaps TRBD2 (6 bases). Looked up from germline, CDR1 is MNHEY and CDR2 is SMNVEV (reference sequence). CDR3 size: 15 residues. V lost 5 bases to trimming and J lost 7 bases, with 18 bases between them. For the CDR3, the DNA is TGTGCCAGCAGTCCTCTCAGGCTAGCGAGTAATGAGCAGTTCTTC. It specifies CASSPLRLASNEQFF.

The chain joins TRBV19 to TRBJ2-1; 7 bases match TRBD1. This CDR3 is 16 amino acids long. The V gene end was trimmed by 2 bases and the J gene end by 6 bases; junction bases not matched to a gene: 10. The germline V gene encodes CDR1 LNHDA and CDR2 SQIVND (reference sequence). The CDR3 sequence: CASSIPGTEIGNEQFF. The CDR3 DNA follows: TGTGCCAGTAGTATACCTGGGACAGAGATAGGCAATGAGCAGTTCTTC.

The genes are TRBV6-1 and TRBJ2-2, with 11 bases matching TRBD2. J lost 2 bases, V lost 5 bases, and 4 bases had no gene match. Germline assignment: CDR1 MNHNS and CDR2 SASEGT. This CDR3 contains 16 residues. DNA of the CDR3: TGTGCCAGCAGTCGCGGGACTAGCGGAAACACCGGGGAGCTGTTTTTT. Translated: CASSRGTSGNTGELFF.

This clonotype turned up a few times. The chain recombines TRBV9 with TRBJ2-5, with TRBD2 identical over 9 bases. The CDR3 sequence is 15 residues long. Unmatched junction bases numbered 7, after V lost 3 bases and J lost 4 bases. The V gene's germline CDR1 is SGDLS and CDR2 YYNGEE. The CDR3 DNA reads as TGTGCCAGCAGCGCAATAGCGGGAGTAGGAGAGACCCAGTACTTC. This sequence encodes CASSAIAGVGETQYF. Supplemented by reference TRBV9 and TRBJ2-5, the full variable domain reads DSGVTQTPKHLITATGQRVTLRCSPRSGDLSVYWYQQSLDQGLQFLIQYYNGEERAKGNILERFSAQQFPDLHSELNLSSLELGDSALYFCASSAIAGVGETQYFGPGTRLLVL.

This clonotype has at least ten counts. The CDR3 sequence: CASSAQGRYEQYF. The CDR3 DNA follows: TGCGCCAGCAGCGCGCAGGGGAGGTACGAGCAGTACTTC. The gene calls are TRBV5-1 and TRBJ2-7, with D perhaps TRBD1 or TRBD2 (6 bases each). The CDR3 extends over 13 amino acids. V gave up 4 bases and J gave up 4 bases, with 12 bases separating them. CDR1 and CDR2 from the germline V gene are SGHRS and YFSETQ.

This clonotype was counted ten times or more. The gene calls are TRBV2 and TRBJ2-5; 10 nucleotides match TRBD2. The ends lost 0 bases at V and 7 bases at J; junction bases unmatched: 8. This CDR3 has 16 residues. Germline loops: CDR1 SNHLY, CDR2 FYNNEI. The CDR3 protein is CASSEAASGRMVTQYF. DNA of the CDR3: TGTGCCAGCAGTGAAGCGGCTAGCGGGAGAATGGTGACCCAGTACTTC. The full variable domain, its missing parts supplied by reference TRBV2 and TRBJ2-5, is EPEVTQTPSHQVTQMGQEVILRCVPISNHLYFYWYRQILGQKVEFLVSFYNNEISEKSEIFDDQFSVERPDGSNFTLKIRSTKLEDSAMYFCASSEAASGRMVTQYFGPGTRLLVL.

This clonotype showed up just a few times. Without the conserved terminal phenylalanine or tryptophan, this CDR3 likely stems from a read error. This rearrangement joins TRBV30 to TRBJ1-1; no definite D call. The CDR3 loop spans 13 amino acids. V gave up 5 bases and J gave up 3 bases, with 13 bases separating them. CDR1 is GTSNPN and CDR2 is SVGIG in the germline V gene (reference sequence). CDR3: CAWDVLQHTEAFL. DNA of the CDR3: TGTGCCTGGGATGTCCTACAGCACACTGAAGCTTTCCTT.